One and the same sample provided the 17 T cell receptor beta chains below, sequenced in a study of T cell responses to AZD1222 COVID-19 vaccine. TCRdb's table, derived via immunoSEQ multiplex PCR, lists solely in-frame clones and lacks some. The sample has 120,000 or so clones; 90% are singletons. Sequencing was performed on peripheral blood, taken on day 0 of MenACWY control vaccination. Receptors originate from an adult in good health.

The genes are TRBV12-5 and TRBJ2-7, with unresolved D. Trimming left V 4 bases short and J 0 bases short, with 19 bases between. Germline V gives CDR1 LGHNT, CDR2 FRNRAP. CDR3 length: 17 residues. This CDR3 reads CASGSACRPMGSYEQYV. The CDR3 bases are TGTGCTAGTGGTTCTGCGTGTAGGCCAATGGGCTCCTACGAGCAGTACGTC.

The CDR3 loop reads CASSDPGAGANVLTF. CDR3 DNA sequence: TGTGCCAGCAGTGATCCCGGGGCTGGGGCCAACGTCCTGACTTTC. This sequence joins TRBV25-1 and TRBJ2-6, with a possible D match to TRBD2 (5 bases). Germline V gene data show CDR1 as MGHDK and CDR2 as SYGVNS. Between the trimmed V and J ends, which lost 3 bases and 2 bases, there was a span of 8 bases. This CDR3 has 15 amino acids.

The chain is built from TRBV2 and TRBJ2-3; 7 bases map to TRBD1. The V gene end was trimmed by 6 bases and the J gene end by 2 bases; junction bases not matched to a gene: 2. The CDR3 consists of 13 residues. CDR1 and CDR2 (germline): SNHLY, FYNNEI. The CDR3 DNA reads TGTGCCAGCAGGGGGACAGTCACAGATACGCAGTATTTT. Protein sequence: CASRGTVTDTQYF.

This clone was observed a single time. V gene TRBV9 combines with J gene TRBJ2-7; D is perhaps TRBD2 (6 bases). CDR1 is SGDLS and CDR2 is YYNGEE in the germline V gene. The CDR3 is 15 residues long. V was cut by 0 bases and J by 1 base, with 11 bases left in between. DNA for the CDR3: TGTGCCAGCAGCGTAGGGGTAGCGGCGTCCTACGAGCAGTACTTC. This encodes CASSVGVAASYEQYF.

This clone has a handful of counts. The rearrangement links TRBV7-9 to TRBJ2-5, with D possibly matching TRBD2 (7 bases). CDR3 size: 15 residues. Looked up from germline, CDR1 is SEHNR and CDR2 is FQNEAQ (reference sequence). V lost 2 bases and J 6 bases, leaving 16 bases between the germline ends. CDR3 nucleotides: TGTGCCAGCAGCTTAAAGGGGGGGCCGGTAAAGACCCAGTACTTC. It codes for CASSLKGGPVKTQYF. Variable domain in full (rest from reference TRBV7-9 and TRBJ2-5): DTGVSQNPRHKITKRGQNVTFRCDPISEHNRLYWYRQTLGQGPEFLTYFQNEAQLEKSRLLSDRFSAERPKGSFSTLEIQRTEQGDSAMYLCASSLKGGPVKTQYFGPGTRLLVL.

This clone was observed once. CDR3 sequence (DNA): TGTGCCAGCAGCCAGGGACTAAATAATGAAAAACTGTTTTTT. Protein: CASSQGLNNEKLFF. V gene TRBV3-1 (or the pseudogene TRBV3-2) combines with J gene TRBJ1-4; D possibly corresponds to TRBD1 (5 bases). Germline lookup yields CDR1 LGHDT and CDR2 YNNKEL (reference sequence). This CDR3 is built from 14 residues. Trimming took off 3 bases at V and 4 bases at J, with 9 bases between the two ends.

The CDR3 spells CASRQGVGTEAFF. Written as DNA, the CDR3 is TGCGCCAGCAGGCAGGGGGTGGGCACTGAAGCTTTCTTT. This chain links TRBV10-2 with TRBJ1-1; TRBD1 matches 7 bases. The CDR3 covers 13 residues. V lost 6 bases, J lost 4 bases, and 5 bases stayed unmatched. Germline lookup yields CDR1 WSHSY and CDR2 SAAADI.

The J gene is TRBJ1-5, the V gene TRBV2; D possibly corresponds to TRBD1 (5 bases). The CDR3 is 13 residues long. With 6 bases removed from V and 5 bases from J, the gap between germline ends came to 11 bases. CDR1 SNHLY and CDR2 FYNNEI come from the germline V gene. In DNA, the CDR3 is TGTGCCAGCAGGGAACAGGAGTATCAGCCCCAGCATTTT. Protein sequence: CASREQEYQPQHF.

The chain couples TRBV6-4 to TRBJ2-3; D possibly corresponds to TRBD2 (5 bases). There are 12 residues in the CDR3. V was trimmed by 7 bases and J by 4 bases, leaving 9 bases between them. Germline V CDR1 and CDR2: MRHNA, SNTAGT. CDR3 nucleotide sequence: TGTGCCAGCATGGAGGACCCAGATACGCAGTATTTT. The encoded protein is CASMEDPDTQYF.

The chain uses TRBV3-1 (or the pseudogene TRBV3-2) and TRBJ2-3; TRBD2 agrees at 12 bases. Germline CDR1 and CDR2: LGHDT and YNNKEL (reference sequence). J was trimmed by 0 bases and V by 4 bases; bases with no gene match: 2. The CDR3 contains 16 residues. CDR3 sequence reads: CASSRTSGASTDTQYF. The CDR3 coding sequence is TGTGCCAGCAGCCGGACTAGCGGGGCTAGCACAGATACGCAGTATTTT.

This clone was observed a few times. This sequence joins TRBV30 and TRBJ1-1; 8 bases agree with TRBD1. Germline V gene lookup returns CDR1 GTSNPN and CDR2 SVGIG (reference sequence). This CDR3 comprises 15 residues. The V and J ends lost 4 bases and 4 bases, in that order; junction bases with no gene match: 11. The CDR3 reads CAWTPPDRVSTEAFF. CDR3 coding DNA: TGTGCCTGGACTCCCCCGGACAGGGTAAGCACTGAAGCTTTCTTT.

This clone has a handful of counts. Other DNA sequences in this sample translate to the same CDR3. V usage is TRBV19 and J usage is TRBJ2-1, with D possibly TRBD1 on 6 matching bases. From germline, CDR1 is LNHDA and CDR2 SQIVND (reference sequence). There are 14 residues in the CDR3. V was clipped by 2 bases and J by 3 bases, with 8 bases between them. In DNA, the CDR3 is TGTGCCAGTAGTATACAGGGGAACTACAATGAGCAGTTCTTC. It yields the protein CASSIQGNYNEQFF.

The chain links TRBV6-5 to TRBJ1-1, with D possibly being TRBD1 (5 bases). Trimming took off 5 bases at V and 4 bases at J, with 14 bases between the two ends. The V gene's germline CDR1 is MNHEY and CDR2 SVGAGI. There are 14 residues in the CDR3. CDR3: CASSPRGVGTEAFF. CDR3 bases: TGTGCCAGCAGTCCGCGGGGGGTCGGCACTGAAGCTTTCTTT.

A word on this clone: One end of the junction varies from germline; a read error may be responsible. V and J are TRBV6-5 and TRBJ2-7; TRBD2 might be the D (5 bases). From germline, CDR1 is MNHEY and CDR2 SVGAGI. This CDR3 region has 13 residues. In nucleotides, the CDR3 is TGTGCCATCAGTATTAGTCCGGGATACGAGCAGTACTTC. It is translated as CAISISPGYEQYF.

The chain employs TRBV7-2 and TRBJ2-7, with 9 positions matching TRBD2. V trimming: 1 base; J trimming: 6 bases; junction bases outside the gene matches: 4. This CDR3 contains 14 residues. Germline-derived CDR1 and CDR2 are SGHTA and FQGNSA. CDR3 protein: CASSLVAGGSEQYV. The CDR3 nucleotides are TGTGCCAGCAGCTTAGTTGCGGGGGGGTCCGAGCAGTACGTC.

In this sample, this clone turned up a few times. The chain uses TRBV15 and TRBJ1-4; no definite D call. The CDR3 loop spans 14 amino acids. CDR1 and CDR2 (germline): LNHNV, YYDKDF (reference sequence). V lost 1 base and J lost 5, with 8 bases in between. CDR3 nucleotides: TGTGCCACCAGCAGAGGGGCACGGAATGAAAAACTGTTTTTT. Its translation: CATSRGARNEKLFF. The whole variable domain, remainder taken from reference TRBV15 and TRBJ1-4, is DAMVIQNPRYQVTQFGKPVTLSCSQTLNHNVMYWYQQKSSQAPKLLFHYYDKDFNNEADTPDNFQSRRPNTSFCFLDIRSPGLGDTAMYLCATSRGARNEKLFFGSGTQLSVL.

The chain has TRBV24-1 and TRBJ2-7, with TRBD1 matching 9 bases. The germline CDR1 and CDR2 sequences are KGHDR and SFDVKD. The CDR3 runs to 13 residues. V lost 4 bases and J lost 9; bases outside the gene matches: 6. The CDR3 DNA reads as TGTGCCACCAGTGACTCGGACAGGGGTGGGCAGTACTTC. Translated: CATSDSDRGGQYF.